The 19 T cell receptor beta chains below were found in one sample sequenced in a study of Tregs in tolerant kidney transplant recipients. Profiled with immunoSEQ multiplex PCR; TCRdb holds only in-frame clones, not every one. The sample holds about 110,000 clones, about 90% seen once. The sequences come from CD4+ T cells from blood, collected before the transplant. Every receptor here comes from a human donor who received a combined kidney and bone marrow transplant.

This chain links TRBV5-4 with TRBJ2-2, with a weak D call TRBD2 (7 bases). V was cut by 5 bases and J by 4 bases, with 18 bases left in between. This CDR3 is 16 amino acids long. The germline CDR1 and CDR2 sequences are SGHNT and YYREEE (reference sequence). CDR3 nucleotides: TGTGCCAGCAGTCCCCGGGGAGGGGGATCCACCGGGGAGCTGTTTTTT. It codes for CASSPRGGGSTGELFF.

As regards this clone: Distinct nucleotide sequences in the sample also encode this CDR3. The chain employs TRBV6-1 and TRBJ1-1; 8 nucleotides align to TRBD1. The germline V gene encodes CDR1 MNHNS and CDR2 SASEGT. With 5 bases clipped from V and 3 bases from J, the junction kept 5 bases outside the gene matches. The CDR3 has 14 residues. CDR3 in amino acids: CASSRTGRDTEAFF. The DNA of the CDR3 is TGTGCCAGCAGTCGGACAGGGAGGGACACTGAAGCTTTCTTT.

As DNA, the CDR3 is TGTGCCAGCAGCTATTGGGACAGGGAGTTGCCCGAGCAGTACTTC. This codes for CASSYWDRELPEQYF. The rearrangement joins TRBV7-9 to TRBJ2-7; 9 bases are a match to TRBD1. The CDR3 is made up of 15 amino acids. V shed 4 bases, J shed 6 bases, and the junction held 10 bases outside the gene matches. From germline, CDR1 is SEHNR and CDR2 FQNEAQ (reference sequence).

The CDR3 nucleotides are TGTGCCAGCTCACCACCTGCGGGAGTTTCCTACAATGAGCAGTTCTTC. It encodes CASSPPAGVSYNEQFF. This chain uses TRBV18 with TRBJ2-1; 7 bases line up with TRBD2. V shed 0 bases, J shed 1 base, and the junction held 3 bases outside the gene matches. CDR1 and CDR2 from the germline V gene are KGHSH and LQKENI. The CDR3 is made up of 16 amino acids.

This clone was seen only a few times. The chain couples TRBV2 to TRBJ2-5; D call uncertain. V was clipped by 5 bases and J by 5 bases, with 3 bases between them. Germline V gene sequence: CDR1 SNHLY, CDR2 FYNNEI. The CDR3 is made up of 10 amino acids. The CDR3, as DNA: TGTGCCAGCAGTTCGGAGACCCAGTACTTC. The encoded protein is CASSSETQYF.

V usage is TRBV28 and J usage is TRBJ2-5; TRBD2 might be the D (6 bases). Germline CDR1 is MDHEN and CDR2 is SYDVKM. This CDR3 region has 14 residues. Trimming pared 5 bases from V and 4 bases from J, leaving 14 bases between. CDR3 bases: TGTGCCAGCAGTCCGGGACTCGGGGGAGAGACCCAGTACTTC. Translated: CASSPGLGGETQYF. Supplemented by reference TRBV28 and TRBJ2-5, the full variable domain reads DVKVTQSSRYLVKRTGEKVFLECVQDMDHENMFWYRQDPGLGLRLIYFSYDVKMKEKGDIPEGYSVSREKKERFSLILESASTNQTSMYLCASSPGLGGETQYFGPGTRLLVL.

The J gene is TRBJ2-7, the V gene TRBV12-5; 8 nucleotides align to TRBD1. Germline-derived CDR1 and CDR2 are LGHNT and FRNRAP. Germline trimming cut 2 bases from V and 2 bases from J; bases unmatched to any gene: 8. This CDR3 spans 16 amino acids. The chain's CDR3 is CASGLTTGTGAYEQYF. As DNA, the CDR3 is TGTGCTAGTGGTTTGACCACCGGGACAGGAGCCTACGAGCAGTACTTC.

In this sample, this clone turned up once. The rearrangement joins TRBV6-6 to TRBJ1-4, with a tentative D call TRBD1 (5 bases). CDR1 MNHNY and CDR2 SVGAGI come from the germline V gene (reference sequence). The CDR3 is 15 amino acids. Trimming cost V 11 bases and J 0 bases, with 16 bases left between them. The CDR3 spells CAGPDGGSTNEKLFF. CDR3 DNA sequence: TGTGCCGGCCCGGACGGGGGTTCAACTAATGAAAAACTGTTTTTT.

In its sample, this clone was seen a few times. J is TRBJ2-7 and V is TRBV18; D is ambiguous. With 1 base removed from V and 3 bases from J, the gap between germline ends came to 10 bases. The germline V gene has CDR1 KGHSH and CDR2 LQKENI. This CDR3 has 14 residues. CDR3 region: CASSPQTNNYEQYF. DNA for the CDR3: TGTGCCAGCTCACCACAGACAAATAACTACGAGCAGTACTTC.

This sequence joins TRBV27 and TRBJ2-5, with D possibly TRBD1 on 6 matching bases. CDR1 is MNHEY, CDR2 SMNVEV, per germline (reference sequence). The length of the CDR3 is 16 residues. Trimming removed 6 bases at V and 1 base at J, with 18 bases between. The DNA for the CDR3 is TGTGCCAGCAGGGGATTGGGGGCCTTTACCCAAGAGACCCAGTACTTC. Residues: CASRGLGAFTQETQYF.

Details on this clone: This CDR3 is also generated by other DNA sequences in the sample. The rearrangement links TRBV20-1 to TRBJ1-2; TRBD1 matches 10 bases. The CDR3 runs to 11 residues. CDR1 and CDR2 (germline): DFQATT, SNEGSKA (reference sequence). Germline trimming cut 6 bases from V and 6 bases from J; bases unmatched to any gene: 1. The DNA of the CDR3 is TGCAGTGCCGGGACAGGGGATGGCTACACCTTC. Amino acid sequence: CSAGTGDGYTF.

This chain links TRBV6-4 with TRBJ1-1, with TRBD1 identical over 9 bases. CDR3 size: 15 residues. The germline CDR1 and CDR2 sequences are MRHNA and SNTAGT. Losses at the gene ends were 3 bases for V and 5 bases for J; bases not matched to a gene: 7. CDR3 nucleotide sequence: TGTGCCAGCAGTGAAGGGACAGGGCGGGGGACTGAAGCTTTCTTT. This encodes CASSEGTGRGTEAFF.

CDR3 DNA: TGTGCCAGCAGGATCGCGGGGACAGGATCCTACGAGCAGTACTTC. Translating it yields CASRIAGTGSYEQYF. This sequence joins TRBV5-6 and TRBJ2-7; 8 nucleotides line up with TRBD1. J gave up 1 base and V 5 bases, and 8 bases lay outside the gene matches. CDR3 length: 15 residues. The germline V gene encodes CDR1 SGHDT and CDR2 YYEEEE.

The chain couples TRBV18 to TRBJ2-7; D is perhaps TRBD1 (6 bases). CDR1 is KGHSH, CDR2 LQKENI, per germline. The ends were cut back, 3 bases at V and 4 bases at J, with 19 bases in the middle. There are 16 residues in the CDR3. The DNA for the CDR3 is TGTGCCAGCTCACCCACAGGGTCGCCAGACTCTTACGAGCAGTACTTC. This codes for CASSPTGSPDSYEQYF.

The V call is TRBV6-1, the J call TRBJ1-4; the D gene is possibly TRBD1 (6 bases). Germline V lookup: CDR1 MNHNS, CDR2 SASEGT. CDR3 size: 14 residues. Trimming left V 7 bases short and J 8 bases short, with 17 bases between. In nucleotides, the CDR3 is TGTGCCAGCACTACAGGGAGAAGGGGGGAAAAACTGTTTTTT. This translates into CASTTGRRGEKLFF.

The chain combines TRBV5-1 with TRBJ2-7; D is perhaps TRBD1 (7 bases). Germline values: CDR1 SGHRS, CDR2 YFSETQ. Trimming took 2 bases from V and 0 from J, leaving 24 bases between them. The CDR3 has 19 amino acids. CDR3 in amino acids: CASSLGPGLRDRGSYEQYF. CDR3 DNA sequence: TGCGCCAGCAGCTTAGGTCCCGGTTTGCGGGACAGAGGCTCCTACGAGCAGTACTTC. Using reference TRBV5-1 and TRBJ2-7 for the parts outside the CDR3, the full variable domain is KAGVTQTPRYLIKTRGQQVTLSCSPISGHRSVSWYQQTPGQGLQFLFEYFSETQRNKGNFPGRFSGRQFSNSRSEMNVSTLELGDSALYLCASSLGPGLRDRGSYEQYFGPGTRLTVT.

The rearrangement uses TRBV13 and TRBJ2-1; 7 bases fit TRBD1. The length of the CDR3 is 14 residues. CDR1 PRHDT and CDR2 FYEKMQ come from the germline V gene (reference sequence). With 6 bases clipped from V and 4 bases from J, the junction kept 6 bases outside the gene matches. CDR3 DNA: TGTGCCAGCAGTCAACGGACAGGTTACAATGAGCAGTTCTTC. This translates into CASSQRTGYNEQFF.

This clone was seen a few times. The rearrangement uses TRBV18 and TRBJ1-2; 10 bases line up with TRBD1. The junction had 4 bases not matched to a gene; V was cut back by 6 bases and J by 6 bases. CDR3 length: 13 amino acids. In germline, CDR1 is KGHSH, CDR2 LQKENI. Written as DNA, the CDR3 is TGTGCCAGCTCCCAGGGACAGGGGAATGGCTACACCTTC. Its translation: CASSQGQGNGYTF.

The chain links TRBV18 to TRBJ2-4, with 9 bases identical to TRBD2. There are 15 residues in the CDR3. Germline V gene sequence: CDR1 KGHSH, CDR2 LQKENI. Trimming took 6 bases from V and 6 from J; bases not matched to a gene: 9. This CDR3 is CASSLGPREGNIQYF. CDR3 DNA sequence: TGTGCCAGCTCCCTCGGGCCGCGGGAGGGAAACATTCAGTACTTC. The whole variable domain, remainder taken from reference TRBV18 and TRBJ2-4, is NAGVMQNPRHLVRRRGQEARLRCSPMKGHSHVYWYRQLPEEGLKFMVYLQKENIIDESGMPKERFSAEFPKEGPSILRIQQVVRGDSAAYFCASSLGPREGNIQYFGAGTRLSVL.